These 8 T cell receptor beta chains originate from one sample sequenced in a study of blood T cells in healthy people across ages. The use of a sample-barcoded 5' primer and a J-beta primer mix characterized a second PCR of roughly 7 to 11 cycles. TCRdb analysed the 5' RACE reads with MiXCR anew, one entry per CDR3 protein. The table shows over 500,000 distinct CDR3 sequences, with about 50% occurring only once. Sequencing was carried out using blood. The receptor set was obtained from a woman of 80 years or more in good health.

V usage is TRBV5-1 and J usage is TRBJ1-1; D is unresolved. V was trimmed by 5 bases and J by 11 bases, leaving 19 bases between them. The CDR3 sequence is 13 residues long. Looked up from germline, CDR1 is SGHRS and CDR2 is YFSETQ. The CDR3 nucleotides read TGCGCCAGCAGACCACTCTCGACCGACATGGCTTTCTTT. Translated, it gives CASRPLSTDMAFF.

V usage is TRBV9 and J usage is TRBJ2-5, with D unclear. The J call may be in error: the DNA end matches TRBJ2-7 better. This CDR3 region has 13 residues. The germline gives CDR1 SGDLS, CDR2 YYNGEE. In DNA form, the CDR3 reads TGTGCCAGCAGCGTAGGGCCCCTGGGCGAGCAGTACTTC. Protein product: CASSVGPLGEQYF.

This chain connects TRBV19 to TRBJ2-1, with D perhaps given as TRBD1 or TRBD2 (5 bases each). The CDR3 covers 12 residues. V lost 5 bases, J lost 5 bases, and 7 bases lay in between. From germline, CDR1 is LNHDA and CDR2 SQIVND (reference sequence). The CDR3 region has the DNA TGTGCCAGTAGTGTGGGACACAATGAGCAGTTCTTC. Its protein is CASSVGHNEQFF.

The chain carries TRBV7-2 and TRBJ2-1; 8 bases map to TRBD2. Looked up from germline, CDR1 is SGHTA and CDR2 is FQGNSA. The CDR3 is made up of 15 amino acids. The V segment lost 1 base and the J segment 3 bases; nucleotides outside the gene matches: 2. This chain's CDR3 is CASSLVGGGYNEQFF. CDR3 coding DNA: TGTGCCAGCAGCTTAGTCGGGGGGGGCTACAATGAGCAGTTCTTC.

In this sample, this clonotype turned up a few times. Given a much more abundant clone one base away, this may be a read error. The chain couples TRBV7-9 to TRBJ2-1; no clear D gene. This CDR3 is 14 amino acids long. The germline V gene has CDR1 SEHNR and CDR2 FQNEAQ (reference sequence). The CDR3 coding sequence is TGTGCCAGCGGCTTCTCAGCGATCGACAATGAGCAGTTCTTC. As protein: CASGFSAIDNEQFF. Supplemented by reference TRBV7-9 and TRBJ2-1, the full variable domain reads DTGVSQNPRHKITKRGQNVTFRCDPISEHNRLYWYRQTLGQGPEFLTYFQNEAQLEKSRLLSDRFSAERPKGSFSTLEIQRTEQGDSAMYLCASGFSAIDNEQFFGPGTRLTVL.

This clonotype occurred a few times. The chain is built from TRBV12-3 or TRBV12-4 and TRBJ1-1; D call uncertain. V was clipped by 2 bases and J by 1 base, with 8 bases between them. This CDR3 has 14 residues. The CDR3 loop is CASSLRQPNTEAFF. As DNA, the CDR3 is TGTGCCAGCAGTTTAAGGCAGCCGAACACTGAAGCTTTCTTT.

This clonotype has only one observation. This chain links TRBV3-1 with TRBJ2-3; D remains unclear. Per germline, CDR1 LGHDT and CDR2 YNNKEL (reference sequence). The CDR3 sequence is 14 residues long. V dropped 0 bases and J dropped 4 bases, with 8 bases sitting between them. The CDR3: CASSQDLAADTQYF. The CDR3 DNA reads TGTGCCAGCAGCCAAGATCTCGCGGCAGATACGCAGTATTTT.

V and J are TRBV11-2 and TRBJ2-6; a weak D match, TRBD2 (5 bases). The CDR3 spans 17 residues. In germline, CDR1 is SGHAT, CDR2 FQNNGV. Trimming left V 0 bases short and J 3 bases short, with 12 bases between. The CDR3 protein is CASSLEDKAGGANVLTF. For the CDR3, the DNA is TGTGCCAGCAGCTTAGAAGACAAGGCGGGTGGGGCCAACGTCCTGACTTTC.